The entry below gives a single TCR beta chain sequence along with its context. This entry comes from a study of CD8 T cells in Susac syndrome. The RNA, about 0.45 to 1 ug, was put through reverse transcription using random hexamers. By means of immunoSEQ multiplex PCR, TCR beta CDR3 spanning 54 Vbeta and 13 Jbeta underwent amplification. TCRdb re-analysed the immunoSEQ multiplex PCR reads in MiXCR, keeping a single row per CDR3 protein. The table includes 71,000 or so distinct CDR3 sequences, roughly 95% detected once. Sequencing targeted TCR beta in T cells from blood (CD8+ and CD4+). The multiple sclerosis control cohort comprised treatment-naive individuals presenting with stable or active relapsing-remitting disease. Negative isolation yielded CD4+ and CD8+ T cells, and FACS enriched TEMRA cells. Germline loops: CDR1 LGHNA, CDR2 YNFKEQ. CDR3 length: 14 amino acids. The V and J ends lost 2 bases and 3 bases respectively, with 11 bases between them.

This sequence was found in a human donor with multiple sclerosis. This chain connects TRBV4-2 to TRBJ2-7, with a possible D match to TRBD2 (5 bases). Sequenced: CD4+ T cells from PBMCs. CDR3 residues: CASSQTVGGYEQYF. The CDR3 DNA reads as TGTGCCAGCAGCCAAACAGTCGGAGGCTACGAGCAGTACTTC.